The sequence of this TCR beta chain was determined in a study of spatial heterogeneity in lung cancer. Study-level points and caveats: Tumor mutation count correlated with how many alpha and beta TCRs expanded intratumorally.

Trimming removed 4 bases from V and 9 bases from J, with 20 bases in between. CDR3 size: 15 residues. CDR1 and CDR2 from the germline V gene are SGHRS and YFSETQ. Time point denoted: sample taken at primary tumor resection. Whole RNA, which was extracted from tumor, nontumor lung tissue or frozen PBMC, was sequenced without any cell sorting. This clonotype turned up a few times. What it recognizes is unknown. TCRdb called the 5' RACE reads again in MiXCR, with one record for every CDR3 protein. Among tens of thousands of distinct CDR3 sequences listed, roughly 15% were seen once. The sequence was collected from a female donor with early-stage non-small cell lung cancer. V gene TRBV5-1 combines with J gene TRBJ2-1; TRBD2 might be the D (7 bases). The sample consisted of lung tumor tissue, taken at surgery. CDR3 protein: CASSPWGGAGTEQFF. Here the CDR3 DNA reads TGCGCCAGCAGCCCCTGGGGGGGCGCGGGCACTGAGCAGTTCTTC. Looking up the rest from reference TRBV5-1 and TRBJ2-1 gives the full variable domain: KAGVTQTPRYLIKTRGQQVTLSCSPISGHRSVSWYQQTPGQGLQFLFEYFSETQRNKGNFPGRFSGRQFSNSRSEMNVSTLELGDSALYLCASSPWGGAGTEQFFGPGTRLTVL.